The 5 T cell receptor beta chains reported below all come from one sample, sequenced in a study of shared clonotypes between healthy human individuals. Positively selected for CCR7, the CD45RO-negative cells used as naive CD8 cells excluded terminally differentiated effector memory CD45RA+ cells. Generated by immunoSEQ multiplex PCR, the TCRdb table keeps only in-frame clones and is missing some. The table lists 1.5 million to 2.5 million clones, roughly 94% of them singletons. The sequencing input was naive CD8+ T cells sorted from blood. Source of these receptors: a man aged 18 to 29 in good health.

This clone is a singleton in its sample. The rearrangement uses TRBV9 and TRBJ1-6, with D possibly TRBD1 on 5 matching bases. The V end was cut by 4 bases, the J end by 4 bases, with 12 bases between. Germline V gene sequence: CDR1 SGDLS, CDR2 YYNGEE. CDR3 length: 15 residues. The CDR3 bases are TGTGCCAGCAGCCGTAGGGGTGATTATAATTCACCCCTCCACTTT. Amino acids: CASSRRGDYNSPLHF.

In its sample, this clone was seen once. The V call is TRBV6-1, the J call TRBJ2-1; 11 nucleotides agree with TRBD1. Germline trimming cut 10 bases from V and 6 bases from J; bases unmatched to any gene: 11. Germline CDR1 MNHNS, CDR2 SASEGT. The CDR3 runs to 15 residues. CDR3 coding DNA: TGTGCCATCTCGGACAGGGGGCTGGTTGGCAATGAGCAGTTCTTC. This encodes CAISDRGLVGNEQFF.

This chain joins TRBV28 and TRBJ2-7, with a tentative D call TRBD1 (5 bases). V was clipped by 5 bases and J by 9 bases, with 11 bases between them. The CDR3 loop spans 11 amino acids. Germline assignment: CDR1 MDHEN and CDR2 SYDVKM. Here the CDR3 reads CASSQGPLQYF. CDR3 sequence (DNA): TGTGCCAGCAGTCAGGGCCCCTTGCAGTACTTC.

This rearrangement joins TRBV5-1 to TRBJ2-5; 12 nucleotides line up with TRBD2. The trim removed 0 bases at V and 4 bases at J, leaving 4 bases unmatched. CDR3 size: 16 residues. Germline values: CDR1 SGHRS, CDR2 YFSETQ. CDR3 nucleotides: TGCGCCAGCAGCTTGGACCCGGGACTAGCGGGAGAGACCCAGTACTTC. Amino acids: CASSLDPGLAGETQYF.

The J gene is TRBJ2-7, the V gene TRBV14; 11 nucleotides line up with TRBD1. After removal of 2 bases from V and 2 bases from J, the junction contained 5 bases not matched to a gene. This CDR3 is 16 amino acids long. Germline CDR1 SGHDN, CDR2 FVKESK. The CDR3 spells CASSQRPGQGAYEQYF. CDR3 nucleotide sequence: TGTGCCAGCAGCCAACGTCCGGGACAGGGGGCCTACGAGCAGTACTTC.